These 11 T cell receptor beta chains originate from one sample sequenced in a study of T cell repertoires in aging, cancer and after chemotherapy. Rearranged V-D-J TRB sequences were amplified with a mixed TRB-A/B primer pool. In TCRdb, the multiplex PCR reads were re-called with MiXCR into one record per CDR3 protein. The repertoire consists of 1,400 to 1,500 distinct CDR3 sequences, with 60% occurring once and the leading ten covering around 38%. Peripheral blood genomic DNA, not sorted cells or RNA, was the template. Material for sequencing was blood. Receptor source: a human donor with a blood cancer.

This chain uses TRBV19 with TRBJ2-1; a weak D match, TRBD2 (6 bases). Germline CDR1 and CDR2: LNHDA and SQIVND (reference sequence). This CDR3 spans 13 amino acids. Trimming took 5 bases from V and 5 from J, leaving 10 bases between them. This CDR3 reads CASSLGLNNEQFF. CDR3 DNA: TGTGCCAGTAGTTTGGGACTCAACAATGAGCAGTTCTTC.

In DNA form, the CDR3 reads TGTGCCAGCAGTTTGGGACTAGCGGGAGGGCCTGTGGGAGAGACCCAGTACTTC. Protein product: CASSLGLAGGPVGETQYF. This chain connects TRBV27 to TRBJ2-5, with TRBD2 matching over 16 bases. The junction had 8 bases not matched to a gene; V was cut back by 3 bases and J by 4 bases. This CDR3 has 18 residues. Germline CDR1 reads MNHEY; CDR2 reads SMNVEV (reference sequence).

The V call is TRBV20-1, the J call TRBJ2-3, with 9 nucleotides matching TRBD2. CDR3 length: 15 amino acids. With V trimmed by 1 base and J by 3 bases, 5 bases remained unmatched. Germline loops: CDR1 DFQATT, CDR2 SNEGSKA (reference sequence). The chain's CDR3 is CSARASGKETDTQYF. CDR3 DNA: TGCAGTGCTAGAGCTAGCGGGAAAGAGACAGATACGCAGTATTTT.

To note about this clonotype: At one end, the junction sequence differs from germline, possibly due to a read error. The chain has TRBV6-5 and TRBJ1-2, with no clear D. The CDR3 is 16 amino acids. Per the germline V gene, CDR1 is MNHEY and CDR2 is SVGAGI. The CDR3 DNA follows: TGTGCCAGCCGTTATGTAAAATCCGTATCTAACTATGGCTACACCTTC. This codes for CASRYVKSVSNYGYTF.

The chain links TRBV19 to TRBJ1-2, with 7 bases aligning to TRBD1. CDR1 is LNHDA, CDR2 SQIVND, per germline (reference sequence). This CDR3 has 14 amino acids. Losses at the gene ends were 5 bases for V and 6 bases for J; bases not matched to a gene: 9. The CDR3 nucleotides read TGTGCCAGTAGTCCCCAGGGGGTCTTGGATGGCTACACCTTC. The encoded protein is CASSPQGVLDGYTF.

The rearrangement joins TRBV7-6 to TRBJ2-7; D remains unclear. The V gene lost 7 bases and the J gene lost 2 bases, with 12 bases spanning the gap. CDR1 is SGHVS, CDR2 FNYEAQ, per germline. The CDR3 loop spans 13 amino acids. The DNA of the CDR3 is TGTGCCAGCACCCGGCAGGCCGCCTACGAGCAGTACTTC. This sequence encodes CASTRQAAYEQYF.

The chain joins TRBV27 to TRBJ2-1; 11 nucleotides align to TRBD1. This CDR3 contains 16 residues. Looked up from germline, CDR1 is MNHEY and CDR2 is SMNVEV (reference sequence). Trimming cost V 5 bases and J 3 bases; bases outside gene matches: 6. As DNA, the CDR3 is TGTGCCAGCAGTGACGTCGGGACAGGGGGCTACAATGAGCAGTTCTTC. Protein: CASSDVGTGGYNEQFF.

The DNA of the CDR3 is TGTGCCAGCAGGACAGGGGCTGTGGGGAACACTGAAGCTTTCTTT. Translating gives CASRTGAVGNTEAFF. The chain joins TRBV6-5 to TRBJ1-1; TRBD1 matches at 8 bases. The junction had 7 bases not matched to a gene; V was cut back by 6 bases and J by 1 base. The CDR3 consists of 15 residues. Germline assignment: CDR1 MNHEY and CDR2 SVGAGI.

The chain combines TRBV6-5 with TRBJ2-7; 11 bases agree with TRBD2. The CDR3 totals 15 residues. The V gene's germline CDR1 is MNHEY and CDR2 SVGAGI. V shed 0 bases and J 6 bases; nucleotides not matched to a gene: 4. The CDR3: CASSYSKLAGAEQYF. CDR3 sequence (DNA): TGTGCCAGCAGTTACTCGAAACTAGCGGGAGCCGAGCAGTACTTC.

This clonotype came up a few times. The V and J genes are TRBV6-5 and TRBJ1-2; weak D call: TRBD1 (5 bases). CDR1 and CDR2 from the germline V gene are MNHEY and SVGAGI. The CDR3 has 15 amino acids. V was clipped by 4 bases and J by 4 bases, with 16 bases between them. CDR3 DNA sequence: TGTGCCAGCAGTTCGCCAAAACTTGGGGGCTATGGCTACACCTTC. Protein sequence: CASSSPKLGGYGYTF.

The chain combines TRBV12-3 or TRBV12-4 with TRBJ2-1; 8 nucleotides agree with TRBD2. This CDR3 has 14 residues. V gave up 5 bases and J gave up 6 bases; unmatched junction bases: 6. CDR3 sequence (DNA): TGTGCCAGCAGTGGCGGGGGGATGGTCAATGAGCAGTTCTTC. This codes for CASSGGGMVNEQFF.